Below are 2 T cell receptor beta chains sequenced from a single sample in a study of response to subunit inactivated influenza vaccine. MiXCR was run by TCRdb on the RT-PCR reads, yielding one entry per CDR3 protein. The sample contains more than 450,000 distinct CDR3 sequences, around 11% of which appear only once. These data are also associated with another study on T cells expressing NK-cell markers. That source notes: UMIs were included in TCR beta cDNA generated by 5'RACE template switching.

The material sequenced was PBMCs from blood, taken on the day of vaccination. These receptors were obtained from a man aged 50-60 years who received an inactivated influenza vaccine.

The rearrangement joins TRBV11-2 to TRBJ2-7, with D maybe TRBD2 (6 bases). V dropped 3 bases and J dropped 6 bases, with 18 bases sitting between them. This CDR3 comprises 15 residues. From germline, CDR1 is SGHAT and CDR2 FQNNGV. CDR3 coding DNA: TGTGCCAGCAGCTTGTCCCGGGACTCGGGGACCGAGCAGTACTTC. Translation gives CASSLSRDSGTEQYF.

CDR3 region: CAISRGADRGRGYTF. The CDR3 nucleotides are TGTGCCATCAGTCGGGGGGCTGACAGGGGTCGTGGCTACACCTTC. This chain links TRBV10-3 with TRBJ1-2, with 8 bases fitting TRBD1. The CDR3 consists of 15 residues. Per the germline V gene, CDR1 is ENHRY and CDR2 is SYGVKD. The V and J ends lost 5 bases and 7 bases, in that order; junction bases with no gene match: 12.